A selection of T cell receptor beta chains follows, all from one sample in a study of tissue T cells after allogeneic stem cell transplantation. Repertoires were generated with immunoSEQ multiplex PCR, while TCRdb's copy carries only in-frame clones and drops some. Of around 9,100 clones in the sample, roughly three fifths were seen once. The sample here was tissue from the jejunum, taken at autopsy. These receptors all come from a female donor at least 60 years old with lung cancer. Each CDR3 is given with its conserved first and last residue. D genes are given only for firm matches. Clone size, where shown, is once, few, many, or a class for clones that have expanded.

abundance | d_gene | len | j_gene | v_gene | CDR3aa | CDR3nt
. | . | 13 | TRBJ2-3 | TRBV7-8 | CASSLRRADTQYF | TGTGCCAGCAGCTTACGCAGGGCAGATACGCAGTATTTT
. | TRBD2 | 16 | TRBJ2-3 | TRBV18 | CASSLRGAESTDTQYF | TGTGCCAGCTCACTGCGGGGGGCGGAGAGCACAGATACGCAGTATTTT
. | . | 14 | TRBJ1-4 | TRBV5-5 | CASSFRPTNEKLFF | TGTGCCAGCAGCTTTCGTCCAACTAATGAAAAACTGTTTTTT
. | . | 14 | TRBJ1-1 | TRBV19 | CASSIGIEITEAFF | TGTGCCAGTAGTATAGGGATTGAAATCACTGAAGCTTTCTTT
. | . | 17 | TRBJ1-4 | TRBV29-1 | CSVEDPGSAGGEEKLFF | TGCAGCGTTGAAGATCCTGGATCGGCCGGGGGCGAGGAAAAACTGTTTTTT
. | TRBD2 | 16 | TRBJ2-5 | TRBV5-6 | CASSSRTSGFQETQYF | TGTGCCAGCAGCTCCAGGACTAGCGGGTTCCAAGAGACCCAGTACTTC
. | . | 13 | TRBJ1-2 | TRBV9 | CASSVAGAGGYTF | TGTGCCAGCAGCGTAGCCGGAGCGGGTGGCTACACCTTC
medium-sized | . | 12 | TRBJ1-1 | TRBV5-8 | CASSPQGAEAFF | TGTGCCAGCAGCCCCCAAGGGGCTGAAGCTTTCTTT
. | . | 21 | TRBJ2-3 | TRBV21-1 | CASSKGEIAGGQSQSTDTQYF | TGTGCCAGCAGCAAAGGGGAAATAGCGGGGGGGCAATCCCAAAGCACAGATACGCAGTATTTT
. | TRBD1 | 15 | TRBJ2-1 | TRBV7-3 | CASSPGTGSGNEQFF | TGTGCCAGCAGCCCCGGGACAGGGTCAGGAAATGAGCAGTTCTTC
. | TRBD1 | 16 | TRBJ1-6 | TRBV6-5 | CASSYSSTGVGSPLHF | TGTGCCAGCAGTTACAGCTCGACAGGGGTAGGTTCACCCCTCCACTTT
few | TRBD1 | 14 | TRBJ1-6 | TRBV7-2 | CASSPQGEVSPLHF | TGTGCCAGCAGCCCACAGGGGGAAGTATCACCCCTCCACTTT
. | . | 14 | TRBJ1-6 | TRBV6-1 | CASSLLGEGSPLHF | TGTGCCAGCAGCCTACTCGGCGAGGGTTCACCCCTCCACTTT
. | . | 18 | TRBJ2-3 | TRBV23-1 | CASHRTERIALRTDTQYF | TGCGCCAGCCACAGGACGGAGAGGATAGCACTTCGGACAGATACGCAGTATTTT
. | . | 13 | TRBJ1-4 | TRBV6-6 | CASGDSGNGKLFF | TGTGCCAGCGGGGATTCCGGAAACGGGAAACTGTTTTTT
. | . | 13 | TRBJ1-1 | TRBV12-3/TRBV12-4 | CASSRQQGTEAFF | TGTGCCAGCAGTCGTCAACAGGGAACTGAAGCTTTCTTT
. | . | 12 | TRBJ1-6 | TRBV19 | CASSIEAPPLHF | TGTGCCAGTAGTATAGAGGCGCCACCCCTCCACTTT